Listed below are T cell receptor beta chains from one sample, sequenced in a study of T cell responses to AZD1222 COVID-19 vaccine. The table came from immunoSEQ multiplex PCR; TCRdb's copy has only in-frame clones and leaves some out. The table records around 200,000 clones, approximately 93% of them present only once. The source material was peripheral blood, sampled on day 0 of AZD1222 vaccination. Receptors originate from an adult in good health. The CDR3 runs from the conserved cysteine through the conserved F or W. Fields, in order: J gene, clone size, V gene, D gene, CDR3 protein. D genes are given only for firm matches. Expanded clones are given a class, and other clones once, few, many or no size at all.

TRBJ1-2 | - | TRBV18 | - | CASSPPLTDGYTF
TRBJ1-2 | - | TRBV18 | - | CASSRPSESGYTF
TRBJ1-4 | - | TRBV2 | - | CASSLSGGGFGEKLFF
TRBJ1-1 | - | TRBV27 | - | CASSLQLNTEAFF
TRBJ2-7 | once | TRBV18 | TRBD1 | CASSPGGQGGHEQYF
TRBJ1-1 | - | TRBV19 | - | CASSHQGAEAFF
TRBJ1-6 | - | TRBV7-6 | TRBD1 | CASSRTGDRSPLHF
TRBJ1-1 | - | TRBV7-9 | - | CASSFDSNTEAFF
TRBJ1-2 | - | TRBV21-1 | - | CASGPLGIGYTF
TRBJ2-5 | - | TRBV4-2 | - | CASSQEGSRGTQYF
TRBJ1-1 | - | TRBV4-1 | - | CASSGLKKAEAFF
TRBJ2-2 | - | TRBV11-2 | TRBD2 | CASSWDYPTGELFF
TRBJ1-3 | - | TRBV6-5 | - | CGVGQSRSGNTIYF
TRBJ1-2 | - | TRBV12-3/TRBV12-4 | - | CASSGYSQDGYTF
TRBJ2-7 | - | TRBV24-1 | TRBD2 | CATSDSPGWTSGMYEQYF
TRBJ1-6 | - | TRBV15 | - | CATSRDAYVLNNSPLHF
TRBJ2-2 | - | TRBV23-1 | - | CASSQTGELFF
TRBJ2-1 | - | TRBV5-1 | - | CASSRPRTNDNNEQFF
TRBJ2-2 | - | TRBV7-2 | - | CASSLAPANTGELFF
TRBJ1-1 | - | TRBV3-1/TRBV3-2 | - | CASSHGSDTEAFF
TRBJ1-1 | - | TRBV5-1 | TRBD1 | CASSLASGWTGGPNTEAFF
TRBJ2-7 | - | TRBV18 | TRBD2 | CASSPREVYEQYF